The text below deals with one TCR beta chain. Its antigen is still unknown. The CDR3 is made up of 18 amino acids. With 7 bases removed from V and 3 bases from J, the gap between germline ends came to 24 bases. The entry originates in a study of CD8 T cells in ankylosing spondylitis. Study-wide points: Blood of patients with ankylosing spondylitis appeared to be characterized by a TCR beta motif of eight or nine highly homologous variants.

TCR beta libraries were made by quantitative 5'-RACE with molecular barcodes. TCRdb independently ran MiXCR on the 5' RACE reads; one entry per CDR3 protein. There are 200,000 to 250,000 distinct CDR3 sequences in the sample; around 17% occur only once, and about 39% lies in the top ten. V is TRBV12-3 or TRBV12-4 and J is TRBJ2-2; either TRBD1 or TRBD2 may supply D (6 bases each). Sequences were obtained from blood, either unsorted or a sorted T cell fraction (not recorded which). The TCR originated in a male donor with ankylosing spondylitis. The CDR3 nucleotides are TGTGCCAGCAAGGGAGAGGGGGGTCAGGACGGGGACACCGGGGAGCTGTTTTTT. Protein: CASKGEGGQDGDTGELFF.